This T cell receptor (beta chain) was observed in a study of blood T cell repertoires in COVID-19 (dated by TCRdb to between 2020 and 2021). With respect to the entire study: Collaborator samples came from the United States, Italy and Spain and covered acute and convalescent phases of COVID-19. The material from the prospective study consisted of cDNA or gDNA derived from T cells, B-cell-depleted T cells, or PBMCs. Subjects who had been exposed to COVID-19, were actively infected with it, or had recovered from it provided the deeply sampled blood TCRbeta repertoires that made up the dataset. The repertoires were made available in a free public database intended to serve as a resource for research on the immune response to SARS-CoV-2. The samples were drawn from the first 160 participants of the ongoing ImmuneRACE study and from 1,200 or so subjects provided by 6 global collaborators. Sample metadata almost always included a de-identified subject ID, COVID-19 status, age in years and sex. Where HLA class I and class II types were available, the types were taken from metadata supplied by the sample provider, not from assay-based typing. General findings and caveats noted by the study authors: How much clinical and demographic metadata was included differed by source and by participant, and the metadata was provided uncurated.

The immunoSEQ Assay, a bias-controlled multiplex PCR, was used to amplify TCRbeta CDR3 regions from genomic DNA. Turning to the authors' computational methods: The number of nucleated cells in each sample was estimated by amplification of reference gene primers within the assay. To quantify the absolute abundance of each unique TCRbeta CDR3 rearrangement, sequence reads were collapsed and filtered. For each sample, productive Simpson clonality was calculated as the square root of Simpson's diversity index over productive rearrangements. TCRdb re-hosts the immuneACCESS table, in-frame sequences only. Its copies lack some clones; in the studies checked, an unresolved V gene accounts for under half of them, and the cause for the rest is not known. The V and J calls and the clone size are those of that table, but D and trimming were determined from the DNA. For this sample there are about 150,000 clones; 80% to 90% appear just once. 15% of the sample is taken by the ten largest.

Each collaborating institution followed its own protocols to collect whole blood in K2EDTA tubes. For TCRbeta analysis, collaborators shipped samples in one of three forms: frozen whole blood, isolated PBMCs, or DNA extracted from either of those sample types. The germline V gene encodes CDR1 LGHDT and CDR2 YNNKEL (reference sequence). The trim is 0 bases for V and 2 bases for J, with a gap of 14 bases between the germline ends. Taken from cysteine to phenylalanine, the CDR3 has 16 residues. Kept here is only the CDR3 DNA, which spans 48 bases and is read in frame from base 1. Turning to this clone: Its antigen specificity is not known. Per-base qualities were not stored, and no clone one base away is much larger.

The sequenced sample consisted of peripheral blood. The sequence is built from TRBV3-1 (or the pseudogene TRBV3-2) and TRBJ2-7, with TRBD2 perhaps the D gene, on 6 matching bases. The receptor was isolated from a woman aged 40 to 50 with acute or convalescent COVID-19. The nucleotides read TGTGCCAGCAGCCAAGATAGCGGACTAATACCCTACGAGCAGTACTTC. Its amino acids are CASSQDSGLIPYEQYF.